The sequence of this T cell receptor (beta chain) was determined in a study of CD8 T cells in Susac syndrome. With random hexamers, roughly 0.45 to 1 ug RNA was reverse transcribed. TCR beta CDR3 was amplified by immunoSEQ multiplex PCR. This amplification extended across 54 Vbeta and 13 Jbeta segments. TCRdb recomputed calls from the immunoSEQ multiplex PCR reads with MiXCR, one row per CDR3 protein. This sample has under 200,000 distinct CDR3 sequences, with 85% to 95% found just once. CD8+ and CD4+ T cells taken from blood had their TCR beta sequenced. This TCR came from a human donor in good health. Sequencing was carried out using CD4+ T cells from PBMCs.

CDR3 nucleotide sequence: TGTGCCAGCAGCCTCGGGCCTGTGGCCTACGAGCAGTACTTC. It translates to CASSLGPVAYEQYF. This sequence joins TRBV3-1 and TRBJ2-7, with D unclear. The V and J ends lost 4 bases and 2 bases respectively, with 12 bases between them. CDR3 length equals 14 residues. CDR1 LGHDT and CDR2 YNNKEL come from the germline V gene (reference sequence).